Below are 7 T cell receptor beta chains sequenced from a single sample in a study of T cells in tuberculosis. Some clones are missing from TCRdb's copy, which holds only in-frame ones; the method was immunoSEQ multiplex PCR. Among fewer than 45,000 clones, 90% to 95% were seen once, and the ten largest hold less than 9.5%. The sample comprised PBMCs. The source is a donor between 10 and 35 years old with latent tuberculosis or without tuberculosis infection.

The chain combines TRBV5-4 with TRBJ2-1; 7 bases are shared with TRBD2. J gave up 8 bases and V 3 bases, and 5 bases lay outside the gene matches. Germline values: CDR1 SGHNT, CDR2 YYREEE (reference sequence). The CDR3 loop spans 13 amino acids. The CDR3 sequence is CASSSGLEHEQFF. CDR3 coding DNA: TGTGCCAGCAGCTCCGGACTAGAGCATGAGCAGTTCTTC.

The rearrangement joins TRBV25-1 to TRBJ1-1, with D possibly being TRBD1 (5 bases). V dropped 4 bases and J dropped 0 bases, with 21 bases sitting between them. CDR3 length: 18 residues. The germline V gene has CDR1 MGHDK and CDR2 SYGVNS. The CDR3 here is CASSGTDSLPNMNTEAFF. CDR3 DNA sequence: TGTGCCAGCAGTGGAACTGACAGTTTACCGAACATGAACACTGAAGCTTTCTTT. The variable domain in full, completed from reference TRBV25-1 and TRBJ1-1, reads EADIYQTPRYLVIGTGKKITLECSQTMGHDKMYWYQQDPGMELHLIHYSYGVNSTEKGDLSSESTVSRIRTEHFPLTLESARPSHTSQYLCASSGTDSLPNMNTEAFFGQGTRLTVV.

This rearrangement joins TRBV25-1 to TRBJ1-3, with 7 bases matching TRBD1. Trimming took 4 bases from V and 0 from J; bases not matched to a gene: 9. The CDR3 length is 17 residues. Germline-derived CDR1 and CDR2 are MGHDK and SYGVNS. The CDR3 region has the DNA TGTGCCAGCAGTGCCCGACAGGGATCTGACTCTGGAAACACCATATATTTT. Its translation: CASSARQGSDSGNTIYF.

The genes are TRBV7-9 and TRBJ2-3; 13 bases align to TRBD2. The junction had 10 bases not matched to a gene; V was cut back by 3 bases and J by 1 base. Germline V gives CDR1 SEHNR, CDR2 FQNEAQ (reference sequence). The CDR3 contains 19 residues. CDR3 region: CASSFKPGLAGSGTDTQYF. The CDR3 coding sequence is TGTGCCAGCAGCTTCAAACCGGGACTAGCGGGGTCTGGCACAGATACGCAGTATTTT.

The V gene is TRBV10-1, the J gene TRBJ2-3; the match to TRBD2 covers 10 bases. The CDR3 is 19 amino acids. CDR1 is WNHNN, CDR2 SYGVQD, per germline (reference sequence). J was trimmed by 2 bases and V by 2 bases; bases with no gene match: 13. The CDR3 region is CASSEAGTETSGATDTQYF. CDR3 in DNA: TGCGCCAGCAGTGAGGCCGGAACAGAAACTAGCGGGGCCACAGATACGCAGTATTTT.

This clone has just a few counts. DNA of the CDR3: TGTGCCAGCAGCGTCCGGGACAGGGGGCGAGGGGAGCTGTTTTTT. Protein: CASSVRDRGRGELFF. The rearrangement joins TRBV9 to TRBJ2-2; 12 bases map to TRBD1. V was pared by 2 bases and J by 8 bases, with 4 bases of the junction left unmatched. There are 15 residues in the CDR3. Germline CDR1 SGDLS, CDR2 YYNGEE. Combining the CDR3 with reference TRBV9 and TRBJ2-2 gives the whole variable domain DSGVTQTPKHLITATGQRVTLRCSPRSGDLSVYWYQQSLDQGLQFLIQYYNGEERAKGNILERFSAQQFPDLHSELNLSSLELGDSALYFCASSVRDRGRGELFFGEGSRLTVL.

The V and J genes are TRBV28 and TRBJ1-1, with TRBD1 identical over 7 bases. V lost 3 bases and J lost 4; bases outside the gene matches: 2. The CDR3 consists of 13 residues. In germline, CDR1 is MDHEN, CDR2 SYDVKM. This CDR3 is CASSLAGGTEAFF. The CDR3, as DNA: TGTGCCAGCAGTTTGGCAGGGGGCACTGAAGCTTTCTTT.